This TCR beta chain was profiled in a study of blood T cell repertoires in COVID-19. The germline V gene encodes CDR1 LNHDA and CDR2 SQIVND (reference sequence). The CDR3 spans 15 residues. V was trimmed by 2 bases and J by 8 bases, leaving 13 bases between them. Authors' processing steps: Reference gene primer amplification in the assay estimated nucleated cell counts. Profiled with immunoSEQ multiplex PCR; TCRdb holds only in-frame clones, not every one. The DNA was the basis for D and trimming; V, J and clone size are from that table. Of just over 650,000 clones listed, 90% are singletons. V usage is TRBV19 and J usage is TRBJ1-6; D remains ambiguous. The sequenced sample was peripheral blood. This TCR was sampled from a woman aged 18 to 35 with acute or convalescent COVID-19. CDR3 amino acids: CASSIFRGSDSPLHF. The DNA for the CDR3 is TGTGCCAGTAGTATATTTCGAGGATCTGATTCACCCCTCCACTTT.